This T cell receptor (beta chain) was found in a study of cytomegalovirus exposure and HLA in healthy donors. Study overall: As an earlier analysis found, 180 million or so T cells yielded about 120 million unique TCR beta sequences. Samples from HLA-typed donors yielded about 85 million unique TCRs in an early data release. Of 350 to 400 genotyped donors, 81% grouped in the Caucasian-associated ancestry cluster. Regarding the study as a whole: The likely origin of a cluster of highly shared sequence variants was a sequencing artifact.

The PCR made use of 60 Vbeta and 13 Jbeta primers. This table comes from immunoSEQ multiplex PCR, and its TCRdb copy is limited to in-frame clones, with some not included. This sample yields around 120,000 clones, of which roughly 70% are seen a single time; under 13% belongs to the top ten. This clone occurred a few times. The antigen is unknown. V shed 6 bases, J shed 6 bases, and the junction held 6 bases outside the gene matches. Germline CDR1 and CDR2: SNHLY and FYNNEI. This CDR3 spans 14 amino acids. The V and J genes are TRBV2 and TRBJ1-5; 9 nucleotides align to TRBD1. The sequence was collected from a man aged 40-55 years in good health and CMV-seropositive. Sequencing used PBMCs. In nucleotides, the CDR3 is TGTGCCAGCAGGGCCACAGGGGGCTCTCAGCCCCAGCATTTT. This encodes CASRATGGSQPQHF.